The 6 T cell receptor beta chains listed next were all sequenced from one sample in a study of a mutant IDH1 vaccine in newly diagnosed glioma. No antigen has been identified for these receptors. TCRdb keeps only in-frame clones here, not all; method: immunoSEQ multiplex PCR. The sample shows approximately 39,000 clones, roughly 79% of them seen only once. Time point indicated: week 23, last vaccination. A single vaccine dose contained 300 ug of mutant IDH1 20-mer peptide, and topical imiquimod was used with it. The input for sequencing was PBMCs, taken from a glioma patient whose treatment included an IDH1 peptide vaccine. The receptors were sampled from a man aged 35 to 55 with glioma.

The genes are TRBV7-8 and TRBJ1-1; D is perhaps TRBD1 (5 bases). The V gene lost 1 base and the J gene lost 4 bases, with 13 bases spanning the gap. Looked up from germline, CDR1 is SGHVS and CDR2 is FQNEAQ. CDR3 size: 15 residues. The chain's CDR3 is CASSLDQGTSTEAFF. The CDR3 DNA follows: TGTGCCAGCAGCTTAGACCAGGGAACGAGCACTGAAGCTTTCTTT.

V gene TRBV11-1 combines with J gene TRBJ2-3; 11 bases match TRBD1. The CDR3 covers 15 residues. V lost 5 bases and J lost 4; bases outside the gene matches: 5. Per the germline V gene, CDR1 is SGHAT and CDR2 is FQDESV (reference sequence). CDR3 nucleotide sequence: TGTGCCAGCAGCCCAGGGACAGGGGGAGCAGATACGCAGTATTTT. This encodes CASSPGTGGADTQYF.

The chain combines TRBV6-5 with TRBJ2-1; the D is unclear. This CDR3 contains 15 residues. Germline loops: CDR1 MNHEY, CDR2 SVGAGI. V was clipped by 2 bases and J by 5 bases, with 13 bases between them. CDR3 in amino acids: CASSYQPGLNNEQFF. The CDR3 DNA reads TGTGCCAGCAGTTACCAGCCAGGATTAAACAATGAGCAGTTCTTC.

This clone was seen a single time. The J gene is TRBJ2-3, the V gene TRBV5-1; D uncertain. CDR3 length equals 13 residues. Trimming pared 0 bases from V and 4 bases from J, leaving 6 bases between. Looked up from germline, CDR1 is SGHRS and CDR2 is YFSETQ. Written as DNA, the CDR3 is TGCGCCAGCAGCTTGGCGATCGCAGATACGCAGTATTTT. It codes for CASSLAIADTQYF.

V and J are TRBV7-2 and TRBJ2-7; 9 bases match TRBD2. There are 14 residues in the CDR3. CDR1 and CDR2 (germline): SGHTA, FQGNSA. With V trimmed by 3 bases and J by 7 bases, 7 bases remained unmatched. CDR3 loop: CASSLAGGPGEQYF. Written as DNA, the CDR3 is TGTGCCAGCAGCTTGGCGGGAGGGCCAGGGGAGCAGTACTTC.

The chain joins TRBV5-1 to TRBJ1-4; 7 bases align to TRBD1. CDR1 and CDR2 (germline): SGHRS, YFSETQ. J lost 3 bases, V lost 5 bases, and 4 bases had no gene match. This CDR3 spans 14 amino acids. The CDR3 DNA reads TGCGCCAGCAGTATGGGACAGCCTAATGAAAAACTGTTTTTT. This sequence encodes CASSMGQPNEKLFF.